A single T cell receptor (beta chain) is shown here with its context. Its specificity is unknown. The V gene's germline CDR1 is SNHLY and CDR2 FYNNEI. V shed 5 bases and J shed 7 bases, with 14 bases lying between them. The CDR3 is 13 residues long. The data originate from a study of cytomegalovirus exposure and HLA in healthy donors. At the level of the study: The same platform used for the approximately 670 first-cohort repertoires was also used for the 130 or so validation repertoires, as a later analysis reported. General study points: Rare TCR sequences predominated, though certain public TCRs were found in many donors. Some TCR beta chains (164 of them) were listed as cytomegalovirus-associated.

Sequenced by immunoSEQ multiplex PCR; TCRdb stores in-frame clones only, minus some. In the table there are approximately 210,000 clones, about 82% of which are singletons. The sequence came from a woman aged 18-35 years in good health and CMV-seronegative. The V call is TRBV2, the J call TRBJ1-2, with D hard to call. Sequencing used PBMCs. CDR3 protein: CASSSSVTGGYTF. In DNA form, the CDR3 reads TGTGCCAGCAGTTCCTCAGTTACGGGTGGCTACACCTTC.